Shown below are 7 T cell receptor beta chains from a single sample sequenced in a study of cytomegalovirus exposure and HLA in healthy donors. Primers for the PCR totalled 60 Vbeta and 13 Jbeta. Assay: immunoSEQ multiplex PCR; the TCRdb copy retains only in-frame clones and omits some. The data hold 160,000 or so clones, with approximately 80% observed a single time. Sequenced: PBMCs. These receptors were obtained from a woman between 50 and 59 years old in good health and CMV-seronegative.

The J gene is TRBJ2-1, the V gene TRBV4-3; D is perhaps TRBD2 (7 bases). Germline lookup yields CDR1 LGHNA and CDR2 YSLEER. Deletions cut 0 bases from V and 0 bases from J, with 9 bases between. The CDR3 is 16 amino acids. The CDR3 protein is CASSQEGGGSYNEQFF. The CDR3 DNA follows: TGCGCCAGCAGCCAAGAAGGGGGGGGCTCCTACAATGAGCAGTTCTTC.

This clone was observed a few times. The gene calls are TRBV9 and TRBJ2-7; D perhaps matches TRBD2 (6 bases). CDR1 is SGDLS, CDR2 YYNGEE, per germline. The CDR3 contains 17 residues. V gave up 2 bases and J gave up 0 bases, with 18 bases separating them. CDR3 amino acids: CASSVGEGRGLSYEQYF. The CDR3 DNA follows: TGTGCCAGCAGCGTGGGAGAGGGACGGGGACTCTCCTACGAGCAGTACTTC.

The genes are TRBV10-3 and TRBJ1-3; possible D gene TRBD1, 5 bases. This CDR3 region has 16 residues. The V gene's germline CDR1 is ENHRY and CDR2 SYGVKD. The V gene lost 0 bases and the J gene lost 1 base, with 10 bases spanning the gap. The CDR3 protein is CAISESGRGSGNTIYF. CDR3 coding DNA: TGTGCCATCAGTGAGTCTGGAAGGGGTTCTGGAAACACCATATATTTT.

The chain couples TRBV6-5 to TRBJ1-1; D is perhaps TRBD1 (6 bases). Germline loops: CDR1 MNHEY, CDR2 SVGAGI. This CDR3 spans 15 amino acids. The V end lost 6 bases, the J end lost 1 base, and 15 bases lay between the germline ends. DNA of the CDR3: TGTGCCAGCAGCCTAAACGGACAGTCGAACACTGAAGCTTTCTTT. Translation: CASSLNGQSNTEAFF.

The V gene is TRBV2, the J gene TRBJ2-3, with a tentative D call TRBD1 (5 bases). Germline assignment: CDR1 SNHLY and CDR2 FYNNEI. This CDR3 has 12 amino acids. The V end lost 10 bases, the J end lost 2 bases, and 10 bases lay between the germline ends. In nucleotides, the CDR3 is TGTGCCACCCCCAGGGACACAGATACGCAGTATTTT. Its translation is CATPRDTDTQYF. Full variable domain (missing parts from reference TRBV2 and TRBJ2-3): EPEVTQTPSHQVTQMGQEVILRCVPISNHLYFYWYRQILGQKVEFLVSFYNNEISEKSEIFDDQFSVERPDGSNFTLKIRSTKLEDSAMYFCATPRDTDTQYFGPGTRLTVL.

This clone was observed a single time. The chain has TRBV4-1 and TRBJ2-7; 7 bases agree with TRBD2. The CDR3 is 15 residues long. V gave up 1 base and J gave up 2 bases; unmatched junction bases: 5. CDR1 MGHRA and CDR2 YSYEKL come from the germline V gene. CDR3 loop: CASSQGFGTTYEQYF. DNA of the CDR3: TGCGCCAGCAGCCAAGGATTTGGGACTACCTACGAGCAGTACTTC.

This clone was seen a single time. The chain uses TRBV5-1 and TRBJ2-7; D unresolved. The V gene lost 4 bases and the J gene lost 0 bases, with 8 bases spanning the gap. Germline-derived CDR1 and CDR2 are SGHRS and YFSETQ. The CDR3 is 13 amino acids. Written as DNA, the CDR3 is TGCGCCAGCAGCACACGCGGCTCCTACGAGCAGTACTTC. It encodes CASSTRGSYEQYF.